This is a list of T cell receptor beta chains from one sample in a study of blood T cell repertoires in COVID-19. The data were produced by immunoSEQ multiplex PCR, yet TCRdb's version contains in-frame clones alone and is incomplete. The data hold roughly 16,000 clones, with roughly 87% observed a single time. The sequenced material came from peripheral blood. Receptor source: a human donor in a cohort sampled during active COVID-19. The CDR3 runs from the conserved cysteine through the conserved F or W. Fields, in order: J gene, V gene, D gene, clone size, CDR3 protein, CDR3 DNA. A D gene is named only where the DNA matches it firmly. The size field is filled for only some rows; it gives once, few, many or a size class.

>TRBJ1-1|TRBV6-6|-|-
CASSSPDTNTEAFF
TGTGCCAGCAGTTCCCCGGACACGAACACTGAAGCTTTCTTT
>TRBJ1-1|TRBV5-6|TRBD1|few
CASSPPTGMNTEAFF
TGTGCCAGCAGCCCGCCGACAGGGATGAACACTGAAGCTTTCTTT
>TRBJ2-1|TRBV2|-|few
CASSTGTSQKKQFF
TGTGCCAGCAGTACCGGGACTTCCCAAAAGAAGCAGTTCTTC
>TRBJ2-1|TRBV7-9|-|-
CASSLAGLRFSYNEQFF
TGTGCCAGCAGCTTAGCAGGACTCCGTTTTTCCTACAATGAGCAGTTCTTC
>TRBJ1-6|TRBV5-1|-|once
CASSLEAGDNSPLHF
TGCGCCAGCAGCTTGGAAGCAGGTGACAATTCACCCCTCCACTTT
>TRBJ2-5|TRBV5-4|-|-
CASSFEGGRQETQYF
TGTGCCAGCAGCTTCGAGGGGGGGCGTCAAGAGACCCAGTACTTC
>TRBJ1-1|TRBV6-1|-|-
CASSEVGQGNEAFF
TGTGCCAGCAGTGAAGTTGGGCAAGGTAATGAAGCTTTCTTT
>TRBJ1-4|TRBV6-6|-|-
CASRAPTGINEKLFF
TGTGCCTCCCGGGCCCCTACAGGGATAAATGAAAAACTGTTTTTT
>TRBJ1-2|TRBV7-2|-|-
CASSSISSRDLYGYTF
TGTGCCAGCAGCTCCATCAGCTCACGGGATTTATATGGCTACACCTTC
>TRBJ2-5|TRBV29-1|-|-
CSAGLTEETQYF
TGCAGCGCCGGACTGACGGAGGAGACCCAGTACTTC
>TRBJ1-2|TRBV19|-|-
CASSRRNYGYTF
TGTGCCAGTAGTAGGAGGAACTATGGCTACACCTTC
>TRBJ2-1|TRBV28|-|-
CASMGDIQYNEQFF
TGTGCCAGTATGGGGGACATACAATACAATGAGCAGTTCTTC
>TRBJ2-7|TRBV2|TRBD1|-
CASRTGGGYEQYF
TGTGCCAGCCGGACAGGGGGAGGGTACGAGCAGTACTTC
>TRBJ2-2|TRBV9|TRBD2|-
CASSPSGGAAGELFF
TGTGCCAGCAGCCCTAGCGGGGGGGCAGCCGGGGAGCTGTTTTTT
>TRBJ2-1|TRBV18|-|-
CASSPSWERGYNEQFF
TGTGCCAGCTCACCAAGTTGGGAAAGGGGTTACAATGAGCAGTTCTTC
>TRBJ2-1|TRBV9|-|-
CASNPWGGALDEQFF
TGTGCCAGCAACCCGTGGGGGGGGGCCTTGGATGAGCAGTTCTTC
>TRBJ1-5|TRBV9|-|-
CASSPEGHPNSNQPQHF
TGTGCCAGCAGCCCAGAGGGACACCCGAATAGCAATCAGCCCCAGCATTTT
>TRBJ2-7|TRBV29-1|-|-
CSVAGTLVLAYEQYF
TGCAGCGTTGCCGGGACACTGGTCCTAGCCTACGAGCAGTACTTC
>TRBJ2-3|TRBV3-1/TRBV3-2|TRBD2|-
CASSQPLAGRTDTQYF
TGTGCCAGCAGCCAACCACTAGCGGGGAGGACAGATACGCAGTATTTT
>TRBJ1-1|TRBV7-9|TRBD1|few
CASSTPGGLDTEAFF
TGTGCCAGCAGCACTCCAGGGGGCCTGGACACTGAAGCTTTCTTT
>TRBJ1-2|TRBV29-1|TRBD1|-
CSVGQTYGYTF
TGCAGCGTGGGACAGACCTATGGCTACACCTTC
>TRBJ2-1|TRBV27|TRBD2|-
CASSFSGGGEVF
TGTGCCAGCAGTTTTAGCGGGGGCGGGGAGGTCTTC
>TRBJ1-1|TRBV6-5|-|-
CASSYSQAQGTEAFF
TGTGCCAGCAGTTACTCACAGGCGCAGGGCACTGAAGCTTTCTTT
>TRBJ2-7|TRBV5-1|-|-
CASSPQDSSVGEQYF
TGCGCCAGCAGCCCTCAGGACAGCTCCGTGGGCGAGCAGTACTTC
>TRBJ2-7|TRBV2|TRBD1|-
CASRTGQSSYEQYF
TGTGCCAGCAGGACGGGACAGAGCTCCTACGAGCAGTACTTC
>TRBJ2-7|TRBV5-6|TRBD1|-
CASRRQGASYEQYF
TGTGCCAGCAGACGACAGGGGGCGTCCTACGAGCAGTACTTC
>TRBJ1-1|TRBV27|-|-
CASSPGGATEAFF
TGTGCCAGCAGCCCGGGGGGGGCCACTGAAGCTTTCTTT
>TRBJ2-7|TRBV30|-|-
CAWSETYYEQYF
TGTGCCTGGAGTGAGACATATTACGAGCAGTACTTC
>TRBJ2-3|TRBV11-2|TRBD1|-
CASSLTGSDRVADTQYF
TGTGCCAGCAGCTTGACAGGGAGTGATAGGGTTGCGGATACGCAGTATTTT
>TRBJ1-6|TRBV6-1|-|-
CASSEAHGSSKAPLHF
TGTGCCAGCAGTGAAGCGCACGGGTCATCCAAGGCACCCCTCCACTTT
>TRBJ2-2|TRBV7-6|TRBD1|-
CASSLEGQLHTGELFF
TGTGCCAGCAGCTTAGAGGGACAGCTTCACACCGGGGAGCTGTTTTTT
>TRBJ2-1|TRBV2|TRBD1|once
CASHHRDRSYNEQFF
TGTGCCAGCCACCATAGGGACAGGTCCTACAATGAGCAGTTCTTC